This T cell receptor beta chain was observed in a study of T cells in Graves' hyperthyroidism and ophthalmopathy. General observations from the study: The authors' 13 V-J model separated ophthalmopathy from stable hyperthyroidism.

This CDR3 has 15 amino acids. V lost 5 bases, J lost 1 base, and 14 bases lay in between. Germline V gene sequence: CDR1 SGHNT, CDR2 YENEEA. Uncontrolled infection, other autoimmune disease, pregnancy or lactation barred patients from enrollment. A sample of blood taken at first hyperthyroidism diagnosis preceded any ophthalmopathy symptoms. Extraction of PBMCs used 8 to 10 ml of fresh peripheral blood. Researchers amplified the TCR beta CDR3 regions from RNA transcripts. TCR CDR3 underwent first-round RT-PCR with the HTBI primer set. TCRdb reanalysed the multiplex PCR reads using MiXCR and keeps one entry per CDR3 protein. The sample consists of roughly 580,000 distinct CDR3 sequences, about 15% of them appearing once. This clonotype was detected only a few times. Its antigen is as yet unknown.

V is TRBV11-3 and J is TRBJ1-1, with D tentatively TRBD1 (5 bases). The clonotype originates from a woman between 25 and 40 years old with Graves' hyperthyroidism that later progressed to Graves' ophthalmopathy. The sequenced material came from blood. The chain's CDR3 is CASSTSRGENTEAFF. The CDR3 nucleotides are TGTGCCAGCAGCACAAGCCGGGGGGAGAACACTGAAGCTTTCTTT.